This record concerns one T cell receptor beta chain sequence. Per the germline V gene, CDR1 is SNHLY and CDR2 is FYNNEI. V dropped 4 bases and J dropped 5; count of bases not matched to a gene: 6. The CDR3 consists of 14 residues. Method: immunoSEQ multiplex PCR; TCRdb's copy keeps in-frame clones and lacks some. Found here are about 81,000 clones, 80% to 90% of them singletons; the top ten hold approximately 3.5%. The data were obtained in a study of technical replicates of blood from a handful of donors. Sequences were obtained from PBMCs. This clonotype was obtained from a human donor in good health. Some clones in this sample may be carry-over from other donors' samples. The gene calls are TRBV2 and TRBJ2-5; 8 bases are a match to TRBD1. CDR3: CASSGGQGMETQYF. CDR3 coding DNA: TGTGCCAGCAGTGGCGGACAGGGAATGGAGACCCAGTACTTC.